What follows describes a single T cell receptor (beta chain). The data were taken from a study of blood T cell repertoires in COVID-19. Across the whole study: Material from acute and convalescent COVID-19 was sourced from the United States, Italy and Spain. PBMCs, B-cell-depleted T cells, or T cells were the source of the cDNA or gDNA that made up the material.

This CDR3 contains 18 residues. Germline CDR1 SGHVS, CDR2 FQNEAQ. Germline trimming cut 5 bases from V and 2 bases from J; bases unmatched to any gene: 10. As handled by the study authors: Scientists estimated how many nucleated cells there were by amplifying reference gene primers. Sequencing used immunoSEQ multiplex PCR; TCRdb keeps in-frame clones, though not all of them. V and J calls and clone size are copied from that table; D and trimming were computed from the DNA. This sample has 250,000 to 400,000 clones, with roughly 84% found just once. Sequencing was done on a sample of peripheral blood. The receptor's source is a man aged 50 to 60 with active or convalescent COVID-19. The chain links TRBV7-8 to TRBJ2-3; TRBD2 agrees at 13 bases. The CDR3 DNA sequence: TGTGCCAGCAGCACCCCCCTTGGGACTAGCGGGACCACAGATACGCAGTATTTT. Residues: CASSTPLGTSGTTDTQYF.